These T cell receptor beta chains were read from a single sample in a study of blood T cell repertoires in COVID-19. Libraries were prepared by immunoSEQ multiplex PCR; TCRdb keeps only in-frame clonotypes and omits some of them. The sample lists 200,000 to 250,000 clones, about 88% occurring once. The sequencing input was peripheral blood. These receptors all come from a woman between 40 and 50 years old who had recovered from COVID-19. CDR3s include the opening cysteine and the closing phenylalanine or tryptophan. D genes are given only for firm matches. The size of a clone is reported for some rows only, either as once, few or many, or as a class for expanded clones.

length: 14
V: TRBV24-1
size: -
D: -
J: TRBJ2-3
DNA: TGTGCCACCTCCGACATTCCGGGACTCCTAAATGAGCATTTT
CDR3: CATSDIPGLLNEHF

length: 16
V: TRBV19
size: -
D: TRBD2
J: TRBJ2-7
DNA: TGTGCCAGTAGTATGGGGCTAGCGGGGATGTTCTACGAGCAGTACTTC
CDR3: CASSMGLAGMFYEQYF

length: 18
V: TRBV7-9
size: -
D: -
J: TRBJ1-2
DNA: TGTGCCAGCAGCTTGTGGGCCCTGGGGGACATCCGTCGATATGGCTACACCTTC
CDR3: CASSLWALGDIRRYGYTF

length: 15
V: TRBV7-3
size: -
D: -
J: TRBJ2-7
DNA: TGTGCCAGCAGCTTAATCCCAGGACTAAATTACGAGCAGTACTTC
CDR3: CASSLIPGLNYEQYF

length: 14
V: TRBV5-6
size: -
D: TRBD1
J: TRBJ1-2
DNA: TGTGCCAGCAGCTTCTGGGACAGGGACTATGGCTACACCTTC
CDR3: CASSFWDRDYGYTF

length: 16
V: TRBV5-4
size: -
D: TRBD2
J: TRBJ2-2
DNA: TGTGCCAGCAGCTTGGAGCTAGCGGGGTCCACCGGGGAGCTGTTTTTT
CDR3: CASSLELAGSTGELFF

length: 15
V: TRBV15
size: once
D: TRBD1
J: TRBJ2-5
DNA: TGTGCCACCAGCAGAGATTACAGGGGGCAAGAGACCCAGTACTTC
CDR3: CATSRDYRGQETQYF

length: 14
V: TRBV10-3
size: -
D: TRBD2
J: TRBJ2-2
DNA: TGTGCCATCAGGGGACTAGCGGAGGCCGGGGAGCTGTTTTTT
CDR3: CAIRGLAEAGELFF

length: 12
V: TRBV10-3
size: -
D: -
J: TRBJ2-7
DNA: TGTGCCATCAGCCCGGGACAATACGAGCAGTACTTC
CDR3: CAISPGQYEQYF

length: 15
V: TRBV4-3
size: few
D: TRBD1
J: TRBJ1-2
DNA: TGCGCCAGCAGCCCATCACAGGGGACAGGGCATGGCTACACCTTC
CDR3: CASSPSQGTGHGYTF

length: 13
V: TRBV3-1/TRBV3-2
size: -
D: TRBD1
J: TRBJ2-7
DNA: TGTGCCACCGGACAGGGGGCGACGGGCGAGCAGTACTTC
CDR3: CATGQGATGEQYF

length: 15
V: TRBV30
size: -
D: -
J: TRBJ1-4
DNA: TGTGCCTGGAAGCCCGTAGTTGCAACTAATGAAAAACTGTTTTTT
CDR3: CAWKPVVATNEKLFF

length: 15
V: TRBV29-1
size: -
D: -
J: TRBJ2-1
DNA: TGCAGCGTTGTTGAGTGGGGACAAAAGTACAATGAGCAGTTCTTC
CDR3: CSVVEWGQKYNEQFF

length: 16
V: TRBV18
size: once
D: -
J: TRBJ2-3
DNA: TGTGCCAGCTCACTAACGGGAGTAGCGGCTGAGTCGACGCAGTATTTT
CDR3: CASSLTGVAAESTQYF

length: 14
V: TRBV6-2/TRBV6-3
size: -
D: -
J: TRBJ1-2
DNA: TGTGCCAGCAGTTACGATCGGTCCTCCTATGGCTACACCTTC
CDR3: CASSYDRSSYGYTF

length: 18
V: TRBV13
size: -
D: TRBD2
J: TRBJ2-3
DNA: TGTGCCAGCCGGAGGACTAGCGGGGTCCCCTCTAGCACAGATACGCAGTATTTT
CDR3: CASRRTSGVPSSTDTQYF

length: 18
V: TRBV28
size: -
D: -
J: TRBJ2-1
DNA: TGTGCCAGCAGTTTATTGGGCGCAGGGGCCACCCAGGGCAATGAGCAGTTCTTC
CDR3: CASSLLGAGATQGNEQFF

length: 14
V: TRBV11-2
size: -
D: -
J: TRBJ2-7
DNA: TGTGCCAGCAGCTTAGATCTTGGCGAGGTCGAGCAGTACTTC
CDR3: CASSLDLGEVEQYF

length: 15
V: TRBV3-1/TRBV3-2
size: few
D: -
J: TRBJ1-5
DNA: TGTGCCAGCAGCCACGCTGTTGGACAGAATCAGCCCCAGCATTTT
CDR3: CASSHAVGQNQPQHF

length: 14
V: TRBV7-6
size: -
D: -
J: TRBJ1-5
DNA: TGTGCCAGCAGCGTCCGGGGTGTTAATCAGCCCCAGCATTTT
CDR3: CASSVRGVNQPQHF

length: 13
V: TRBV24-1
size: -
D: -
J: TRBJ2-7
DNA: TGTGCCACCAGTGACACCAGGGCATACGAGCAGTACTTC
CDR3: CATSDTRAYEQYF

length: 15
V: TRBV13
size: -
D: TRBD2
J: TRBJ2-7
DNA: TGTGCCAGCAGTGAAGGACTAGCGGGAGCCTACGAGCAGTACTTC
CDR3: CASSEGLAGAYEQYF

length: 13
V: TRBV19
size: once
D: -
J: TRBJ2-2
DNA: TGTGCCAGTAGTATAAGGGGGACCGGGGAGCTGTTTTTT
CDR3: CASSIRGTGELFF

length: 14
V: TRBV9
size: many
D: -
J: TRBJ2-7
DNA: TGTGCCAGCAGCGAGGGACTGGCACCCTACGAGCAGTACTTC
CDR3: CASSEGLAPYEQYF

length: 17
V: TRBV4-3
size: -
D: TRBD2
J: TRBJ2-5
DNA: TGCGCCAGCAGCCAATATATCGGACTAGCGGCGCAAGAGACCCAGTACTTC
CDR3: CASSQYIGLAAQETQYF

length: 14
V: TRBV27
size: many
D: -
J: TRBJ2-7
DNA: TGTGCCAGCAGTTTAGGTCAGGACTCCTACGAGCAGTACTTC
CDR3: CASSLGQDSYEQYF

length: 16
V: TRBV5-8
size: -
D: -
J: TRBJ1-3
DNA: TGTGCCAGCAGCCACCGGGGGGTCGGAGATGGAAACACCATATATTTT
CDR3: CASSHRGVGDGNTIYF

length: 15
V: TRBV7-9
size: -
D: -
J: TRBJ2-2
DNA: TGTGCCAGCAGCACCAGGGGCGCGAACACCGGGGAGCTGTTTTTT
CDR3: CASSTRGANTGELFF

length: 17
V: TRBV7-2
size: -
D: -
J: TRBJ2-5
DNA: TGTGCCAGCGGCTCCCGCCGGGGGACAGTTGGACAAGAGACCCAGTACTTC
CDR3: CASGSRRGTVGQETQYF

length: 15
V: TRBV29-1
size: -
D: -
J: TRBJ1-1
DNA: TGCAGCGTTGGGGGGGGGACACGAAGGAACACTGAAGCTTTCTTT
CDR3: CSVGGGTRRNTEAFF

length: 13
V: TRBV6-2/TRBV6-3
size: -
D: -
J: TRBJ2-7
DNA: TGTGCCAGCAGTTACTCGAGTTTCCACGAGCAGTACTTC
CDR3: CASSYSSFHEQYF

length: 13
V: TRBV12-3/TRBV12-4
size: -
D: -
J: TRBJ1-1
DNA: TGTGCCAGCAGTTTGGGGCGGGGGGTTGAAGCTTTCTTT
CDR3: CASSLGRGVEAFF